This record looks at one TCR beta chain sequence and its context. This specimen belongs to a study of OX40 agonist ivuxolimab in advanced cancers. Study as a whole: A history of anti-PD-1, anti-PD-L1 or anti-CTLA-4 therapy was acceptable, and 40% had some.

Germline V gene lookup returns CDR1 SGHRS and CDR2 YFSETQ. The junction had 10 bases not matched to a gene; V was cut back by 0 bases and J by 7 bases. This CDR3 has 17 residues. Libraries were prepared by immunoSEQ multiplex PCR; TCRdb keeps only in-frame clonotypes and omits some of them. The sample holds over 65,000 clones, around 85% seen once. The material sequenced was CD4+ or CD8+ T cells sorted from blood, taken in a trial of the OX40 agonist ivuxolimab. The gene calls are TRBV5-1 and TRBJ1-6, with TRBD1 identical over 7 bases. The receptor comes from an adult with an advanced solid tumor such as melanoma, head and neck, liver or kidney cancer. CDR3 bases: TGCGCCAGCAGCTTGGTGGGGACAGCACCGCCCAATTCACCCCTCCACTTT. Translation: CASSLVGTAPPNSPLHF.